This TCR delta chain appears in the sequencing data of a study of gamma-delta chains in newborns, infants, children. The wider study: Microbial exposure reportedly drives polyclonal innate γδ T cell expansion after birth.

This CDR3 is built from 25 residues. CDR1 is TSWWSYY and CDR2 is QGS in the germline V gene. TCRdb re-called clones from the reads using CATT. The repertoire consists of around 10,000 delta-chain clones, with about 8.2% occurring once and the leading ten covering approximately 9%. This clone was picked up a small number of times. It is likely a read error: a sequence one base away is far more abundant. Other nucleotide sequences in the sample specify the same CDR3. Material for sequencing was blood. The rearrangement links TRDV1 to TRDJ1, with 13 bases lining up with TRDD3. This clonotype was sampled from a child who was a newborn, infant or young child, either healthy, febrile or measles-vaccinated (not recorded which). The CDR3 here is CALGGYPEVFALLGDTGTHPDKLIF. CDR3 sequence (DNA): TGTGCCCTTGGGGGCTACCCAGAGGTCTTTGCTTTACTGGGGGATACGGGGACTCACCCCGATAAACTCATCTTT.